Below, 17 T cell receptor beta chains from the same sample are listed, as sequenced in a study of response to subunit inactivated influenza vaccine. TCRdb recomputed calls from the RT-PCR reads with MiXCR, one row per CDR3 protein. The sample shows over 800,000 distinct CDR3 sequences, approximately 21% of them seen only once. The material sequenced was PBMCs from blood, taken roughly 5 days after vaccination. These receptors were obtained from a man in his fifties or sixties who received an inactivated influenza vaccine.

The rearrangement links TRBV11-3 to TRBJ2-6, with TRBD1 identical over 9 bases. This CDR3 region has 17 residues. Germline V gene data show CDR1 as SGHNT and CDR2 as YENEEA. Germline trimming cut 5 bases from V and 0 bases from J; bases unmatched to any gene: 5. The CDR3 loop reads CASSAGTGHSGANVLTF. The CDR3 DNA sequence: TGTGCCAGCAGCGCCGGGACAGGGCACTCTGGGGCCAACGTCCTGACTTTC.

This clonotype was counted between two and nine times. One end of the junction is discordant with germline, which a read error may explain. The V and J genes are TRBV7-2 and TRBJ2-4; 10 bases match TRBD2. This CDR3 comprises 15 residues. Germline CDR1 and CDR2: SGHTA and FQGNSA. CDR3 region: CASSLAGALGNIQYF. The CDR3 DNA follows: TGTGCCAGCAGCCTAGCGGGGGCCCTAGGAAACATTCAGTACTTC.

The rearrangement joins TRBV3-1 to TRBJ2-2; possible D gene TRBD1, 5 bases. Germline CDR1 is LGHDT and CDR2 is YNNKEL (reference sequence). V dropped 6 bases and J dropped 6 bases, with 8 bases sitting between them. The CDR3 sequence is 12 residues long. CDR3 nucleotide sequence: TGTGCCAGCAGTCGACAGTCCGGGGAGCTGTTTTTT. This codes for CASSRQSGELFF.

This clonotype was seen a few times. The V call is TRBV20-1, the J call TRBJ2-4; D assignment may be TRBD1 or TRBD2 (7 bases each). Germline V CDR1 and CDR2: DFQATT, SNEGSKA (reference sequence). The CDR3 contains 14 residues. Trimming cost V 5 bases and J 4 bases, with 15 bases left between them. The CDR3 bases are TGCAGTGCTGAGCGACAGGGAGGGAAAAACATTCAGTACTTC. Amino acids: CSAERQGGKNIQYF.

The chain couples TRBV14 to TRBJ1-1; D remains unclear. V lost 1 base to trimming and J lost 4 bases, with 10 bases between them. CDR1 is SGHDN, CDR2 FVKESK, per germline. The CDR3 has 14 amino acids. The CDR3 DNA sequence: TGTGCCAGCAGCCAAGTTAGCAGAGGCACTGAAGCTTTCTTT. As protein: CASSQVSRGTEAFF.

The rearrangement links TRBV11-3 to TRBJ2-3; TRBD2 agrees at 9 bases. There are 17 residues in the CDR3. The V gene's germline CDR1 is SGHNT and CDR2 YENEEA. Trimming cost V 3 bases and J 2 bases; bases outside gene matches: 9. Written as DNA, the CDR3 is TGTGCCAGCAGCTTTAGTTCCAGCGGGGGGTCCACAGATACGCAGTATTTT. It yields the protein CASSFSSSGGSTDTQYF.

The chain uses TRBV4-3 and TRBJ1-1; no firm D call. CDR1 is LGHNA, CDR2 YSLEER, per germline. V lost 0 bases and J 2 bases, leaving 10 bases between the germline ends. This CDR3 is 15 amino acids long. The CDR3 nucleotides are TGCGCCAGCAGCCAAGATGCGATACTAAACACTGAAGCTTTCTTT. Its protein product is CASSQDAILNTEAFF.

The chain uses TRBV15 and TRBJ1-6; D is ambiguous. Germline CDR1 LNHNV, CDR2 YYDKDF (reference sequence). This CDR3 has 15 amino acids. The V gene lost 2 bases and the J gene lost 9 bases, with 14 bases spanning the gap. CDR3 residues: CATSRYTSERSPLHF. The CDR3 DNA reads TGTGCCACCAGCAGATACACGTCCGAGCGTTCACCCCTCCACTTT. The whole variable domain, filled in from reference TRBV15 and TRBJ1-6, reads DAMVIQNPRYQVTQFGKPVTLSCSQTLNHNVMYWYQQKSSQAPKLLFHYYDKDFNNEADTPDNFQSRRPNTSFCFLDIRSPGLGDTAMYLCATSRYTSERSPLHFGNGTRLTVT.

This clonotype was counted a few times. The CDR3 coding sequence is TGTGCCAGCAGCGCCAGCGGGAGGGCCGGTTGGGATGAGCAGTTCTTC. Translation gives CASSASGRAGWDEQFF. The chain carries TRBV9 and TRBJ2-1, with 10 nucleotides matching TRBD2. This CDR3 has 16 amino acids. Losses at the gene ends were 3 bases for V and 8 bases for J; bases not matched to a gene: 11. Germline V gene lookup returns CDR1 SGDLS and CDR2 YYNGEE.

This clonotype appeared many times. V usage is TRBV20-1 and J usage is TRBJ1-1; weak D call: TRBD1 (5 bases). Trimming pared 5 bases from V and 0 bases from J, leaving 10 bases between. Germline CDR1 is DFQATT and CDR2 is SNEGSKA (reference sequence). The CDR3 runs to 13 residues. The DNA for the CDR3 is TGCAGTGCTCGGACATTACTGAACACTGAAGCTTTCTTT. Translation: CSARTLLNTEAFF.

This clonotype was observed a handful of times. V is TRBV5-1 and J is TRBJ1-6; a possible D gene is TRBD1 (6 bases). Germline V gene lookup returns CDR1 SGHRS and CDR2 YFSETQ. The CDR3 has 15 residues. V gave up 2 bases and J gave up 3 bases, with 9 bases separating them. The DNA of the CDR3 is TGCGCCAGCAGCTTTAGGACAGACTATAATTCACCCCTCCACTTT. This translates into CASSFRTDYNSPLHF.

The chain employs TRBV4-3 and TRBJ2-5, with TRBD1 as a possible D gene (5 bases). CDR3 length equals 15 residues. Germline loops: CDR1 LGHNA, CDR2 YSLEER. V lost 3 bases, J lost 2 bases, and 13 bases lay in between. DNA of the CDR3: TGCGCCAGCAGCCAGGGAATACAGGAGCAAGAGACCCAGTACTTC. Encoded protein: CASSQGIQEQETQYF.

The V gene is TRBV12-3 or TRBV12-4, the J gene TRBJ2-5; D remains unclear. The CDR3 is 13 residues long. V lost 6 bases to trimming and J lost 2 bases, with 10 bases between them. This chain's CDR3 is CASSSNQQETQYF. The CDR3 DNA follows: TGTGCCAGCAGCTCAAACCAACAAGAGACCCAGTACTTC.

A few counts support this clonotype. The rearrangement joins TRBV18 to TRBJ1-5; no firm D call. V lost 2 bases and J lost 1, with 12 bases in between. The CDR3 runs to 16 residues. Germline-derived CDR1 and CDR2 are KGHSH and LQKENI. The CDR3 bases are TGTGCCAGCTCACCAAGCGTCGTCGACAGCAATCAGCCCCAGCATTTT. Translation: CASSPSVVDSNQPQHF. The complete variable domain, with remaining parts taken from reference TRBV18 and TRBJ1-5, reads NAGVMQNPRHLVRRRGQEARLRCSPMKGHSHVYWYRQLPEEGLKFMVYLQKENIIDESGMPKERFSAEFPKEGPSILRIQQVVRGDSAAYFCASSPSVVDSNQPQHFGDGTRLSIL.

The rearrangement uses TRBV5-6 and TRBJ2-5; the match to TRBD2 covers 8 bases. The CDR3 is 17 residues long. The germline CDR1 and CDR2 sequences are SGHDT and YYEEEE. Trimming removed 1 base from V and 1 base from J; junction bases left unmatched: 9. CDR3 sequence reads: CASSLFIAGRLQETQYF. CDR3 bases: TGTGCCAGCAGCTTGTTTATAGCGGGGAGGCTCCAAGAGACCCAGTACTTC.

The chain couples TRBV25-1 to TRBJ1-6; no clear D gene. The V end was cut by 3 bases, the J end by 5 bases, with 8 bases between. Germline V lookup: CDR1 MGHDK, CDR2 SYGVNS. CDR3 length equals 14 residues. CDR3 region: CASSDRRNNSPLHF. The CDR3 DNA follows: TGTGCCAGCAGTGACAGGCGGAATAATTCACCCCTCCACTTT.

This rearrangement joins TRBV4-3 to TRBJ2-3; 7 bases agree with TRBD1. Germline-derived CDR1 and CDR2 are LGHNA and YSLEER. CDR3 size: 15 residues. The junction had 4 bases not matched to a gene; V was cut back by 3 bases and J by 1 base. CDR3 sequence: CASSHQGQGTDTQYF. CDR3 nucleotide sequence: TGCGCCAGCAGCCACCAAGGACAGGGCACAGATACGCAGTATTTT.